This TCR beta chain originates from a study of graft-versus-host responses after intestinal transplantation. Clones were sequenced by immunoSEQ multiplex PCR, and TCRdb holds only the in-frame ones, with some missing. Among 80,000 or so clones listed, 80% to 95% were seen once. Germline assignment: CDR1 ENHRY and CDR2 SYGVKD. V shed 6 bases and J shed 0 bases, with 12 bases lying between them. The CDR3 has 15 amino acids. The source material was PBMCs, sampled 98 days after intestinal transplantation. The V and J genes are TRBV10-3 and TRBJ2-1; no clear D. The sequence came from a human patient who received an intestinal transplant, so some T cells may come from the graft donor. Written as DNA, the CDR3 is TGTGCCATCAGCGAAGACTCGAGCTCCTACAATGAGCAGTTCTTC. This encodes CAISEDSSSYNEQFF.